A selection of T cell receptor beta chains follows, all from one sample in a study of shared clonotypes between healthy human individuals. Method: immunoSEQ multiplex PCR; TCRdb's copy keeps in-frame clones and lacks some. In the table there are 950,000 to 1,300,000 clones, about 75% of which are singletons. The material sequenced was memory CD4+ T cells sorted from blood. Receptors originate from a man aged 18-30 years in good health. CDR3s include the opening cysteine and the closing phenylalanine or tryptophan. Each record gives: D gene, CDR3 length, clone size, V gene, J gene, CDR3 protein, CDR3 DNA. D genes are given only for firm matches. Clone size is not always given. Where it is, it says once, few, many or a class for expanded clones.

d_call: -
cdr3_length: 15
clone_size: -
v_call: TRBV7-8
j_call: TRBJ2-7
cdr3_aa: CASSLGTGAYHEQYF
cdr3_nt: TGTGCCAGCAGCTTAGGGACGGGGGCCTACCACGAGCAGTACTTC

d_call: TRBD2
cdr3_length: 15
clone_size: few
v_call: TRBV4-2
j_call: TRBJ2-5
cdr3_aa: CASSQNRGGQETQYF
cdr3_nt: TGTGCCAGCAGCCAGAACCGGGGGGGCCAAGAGACCCAGTACTTC

d_call: -
cdr3_length: 16
clone_size: -
v_call: TRBV5-1
j_call: TRBJ2-2
cdr3_aa: CASSSDGGLNTGELFF
cdr3_nt: TGCGCCAGCAGCTCCGACGGGGGGCTGAACACCGGGGAGCTGTTTTTT

d_call: TRBD1
cdr3_length: 16
clone_size: -
v_call: TRBV5-6
j_call: TRBJ1-6
cdr3_aa: CASSHHLGQGASPLHF
cdr3_nt: TGTGCCAGCAGCCATCACCTTGGACAGGGTGCTTCACCCCTCCACTTT

d_call: TRBD2
cdr3_length: 16
clone_size: -
v_call: TRBV7-6
j_call: TRBJ2-3
cdr3_aa: CASSLGAGVVTDTQYF
cdr3_nt: TGTGCCAGCAGCTTAGGGGCGGGAGTTGTGACAGATACGCAGTATTTT

d_call: TRBD2
cdr3_length: 13
clone_size: -
v_call: TRBV6-4
j_call: TRBJ2-3
cdr3_aa: CASSDLGGGTQYF
cdr3_nt: TGTGCCAGCAGTGACTTGGGCGGGGGTACGCAGTATTTT

d_call: TRBD1
cdr3_length: 16
clone_size: once
v_call: TRBV7-2
j_call: TRBJ2-3
cdr3_aa: CASSFGQGKVTDTQYF
cdr3_nt: TGTGCCAGCAGCTTCGGACAGGGAAAGGTCACAGATACGCAGTATTTT

d_call: -
cdr3_length: 12
clone_size: few
v_call: TRBV28
j_call: TRBJ1-2
cdr3_aa: CASSQASYGYTF
cdr3_nt: TGTGCCAGCAGTCAGGCCAGCTATGGCTACACCTTC

d_call: -
cdr3_length: 15
clone_size: few
v_call: TRBV7-2
j_call: TRBJ1-4
cdr3_aa: CASSYRTTTNEKLFF
cdr3_nt: TGTGCCAGCAGCTACAGGACAACAACTAATGAAAAACTGTTTTTT

d_call: TRBD2
cdr3_length: 16
clone_size: -
v_call: TRBV5-1
j_call: TRBJ2-3
cdr3_aa: CASSPPLADFTDTQYF
cdr3_nt: TGCGCCAGCAGCCCTCCCCTAGCGGACTTCACAGATACGCAGTATTTT

d_call: TRBD1
cdr3_length: 15
clone_size: -
v_call: TRBV30
j_call: TRBJ1-3
cdr3_aa: CAWGGQVVSGNTIYF
cdr3_nt: TGTGCCTGGGGGGGACAGGTCGTCTCTGGAAACACCATATATTTT

d_call: -
cdr3_length: 13
clone_size: -
v_call: TRBV6-6
j_call: TRBJ2-1
cdr3_aa: CASTARQETEQFF
cdr3_nt: TGTGCCAGCACCGCCCGACAGGAAACTGAGCAGTTCTTC

d_call: -
cdr3_length: 15
clone_size: many
v_call: TRBV7-3
j_call: TRBJ2-1
cdr3_aa: CASSLMGTTYNEQFF
cdr3_nt: TGTGCCAGCAGCTTAATGGGGACCACCTACAATGAGCAGTTCTTC

d_call: -
cdr3_length: 13
clone_size: -
v_call: TRBV6-5
j_call: TRBJ1-2
cdr3_aa: CASSYSTGYGYTF
cdr3_nt: TGTGCCAGCAGTTACTCGACAGGCTATGGCTACACCTTC

d_call: TRBD2
cdr3_length: 15
clone_size: -
v_call: TRBV11-2
j_call: TRBJ2-3
cdr3_aa: CASSPSGTSTDTQYF
cdr3_nt: TGTGCCAGCAGTCCTAGCGGGACTAGCACAGATACGCAGTATTTT

d_call: TRBD1
cdr3_length: 15
clone_size: few
v_call: TRBV4-3
j_call: TRBJ2-1
cdr3_aa: CASSRWTGGDYEQFF
cdr3_nt: TGCGCCAGCAGCCGGTGGACAGGGGGCGATTATGAGCAGTTCTTC

d_call: -
cdr3_length: 16
clone_size: -
v_call: TRBV5-6
j_call: TRBJ2-1
cdr3_aa: CASSLARGGSGNEQFF
cdr3_nt: TGTGCCAGCAGCTTGGCGAGAGGGGGGTCGGGTAATGAGCAGTTCTTC

d_call: -
cdr3_length: 14
clone_size: -
v_call: TRBV19
j_call: TRBJ2-3
cdr3_aa: CASRRTGGGDTQYF
cdr3_nt: TGTGCCAGTAGGAGGACAGGCGGGGGAGATACGCAGTATTTT

d_call: TRBD1
cdr3_length: 12
clone_size: many
v_call: TRBV10-3
j_call: TRBJ1-3
cdr3_aa: CAISPQGDTIYF
cdr3_nt: TGTGCCATCAGTCCCCAGGGGGACACCATATATTTT

d_call: -
cdr3_length: 12
clone_size: -
v_call: TRBV7-9
j_call: TRBJ1-1
cdr3_aa: CASSTGSTEAFF
cdr3_nt: TGTGCCAGCAGCACCGGGAGCACTGAAGCTTTCTTT

d_call: -
cdr3_length: 13
clone_size: -
v_call: TRBV30
j_call: TRBJ1-6
cdr3_aa: CAWSVQGGSPLHF
cdr3_nt: TGTGCCTGGAGTGTACAGGGAGGTTCACCCCTCCACTTT

d_call: -
cdr3_length: 14
clone_size: -
v_call: TRBV5-4
j_call: TRBJ1-6
cdr3_aa: CASTPQGVNSPLHF
cdr3_nt: TGTGCCAGCACCCCTCAAGGAGTAAATTCACCCCTCCACTTT

d_call: -
cdr3_length: 13
clone_size: -
v_call: TRBV6-5
j_call: TRBJ1-1
cdr3_aa: CASCDGVNTEAFF
cdr3_nt: TGTGCCAGTTGCGACGGCGTGAACACTGAAGCTTTCTTT

d_call: -
cdr3_length: 11
clone_size: -
v_call: TRBV30
j_call: TRBJ2-7
cdr3_aa: CAWTGRDEQYF
cdr3_nt: TGTGCCTGGACTGGCAGGGACGAGCAGTACTTC

d_call: -
cdr3_length: 15
clone_size: -
v_call: TRBV9
j_call: TRBJ2-3
cdr3_aa: CASSGGTVKTDTQYF
cdr3_nt: TGTGCCAGCAGCGGCGGGACCGTAAAGACAGATACGCAGTATTTT

d_call: TRBD1
cdr3_length: 15
clone_size: -
v_call: TRBV28
j_call: TRBJ2-2
cdr3_aa: CASSRTGTNTGELFF
cdr3_nt: TGTGCCAGCAGTCGGACAGGGACGAACACCGGGGAGCTGTTTTTT

d_call: -
cdr3_length: 11
clone_size: -
v_call: TRBV7-2
j_call: TRBJ1-1
cdr3_aa: CASSLVTEAFF
cdr3_nt: TGTGCCAGCAGCTTAGTGACTGAAGCTTTCTTT

d_call: -
cdr3_length: 13
clone_size: -
v_call: TRBV29-1
j_call: TRBJ2-7
cdr3_aa: CSVSWTGDYEQYF
cdr3_nt: TGCAGCGTTTCCTGGACGGGGGACTACGAGCAGTACTTC

d_call: -
cdr3_length: 9
clone_size: -
v_call: TRBV6-4
j_call: TRBJ2-2
cdr3_aa: CASPRVLFF
cdr3_nt: TGTGCCAGCCCCCGGGTGCTGTTTTTT

d_call: TRBD1
cdr3_length: 10
clone_size: -
v_call: TRBV29-1
j_call: TRBJ1-2
cdr3_aa: CSVEEGQGDF
cdr3_nt: TGCAGCGTTGAAGAGGGACAGGGGGATTTC

d_call: -
cdr3_length: 14
clone_size: -
v_call: TRBV7-2
j_call: TRBJ2-7
cdr3_aa: CASSLASGSYEQYF
cdr3_nt: TGTGCCAGCAGCTTAGCTAGCGGTTCCTACGAGCAGTACTTC

d_call: -
cdr3_length: 15
clone_size: -
v_call: TRBV6-6
j_call: TRBJ1-2
cdr3_aa: CASSYLPSGVGGYTF
cdr3_nt: TGTGCCAGCAGTTACCTACCTTCAGGGGTAGGTGGCTACACCTTC

d_call: TRBD2
cdr3_length: 14
clone_size: -
v_call: TRBV10-2
j_call: TRBJ2-1
cdr3_aa: CASSPSGAINEQFF
cdr3_nt: TGCGCCAGCAGCCCTAGCGGGGCTATCAATGAGCAGTTCTTC

d_call: TRBD2
cdr3_length: 18
clone_size: few
v_call: TRBV9
j_call: TRBJ2-1
cdr3_aa: CASSARFGAGGSQREQFF
cdr3_nt: TGTGCCAGCAGCGCCCGCTTCGGGGCGGGAGGGTCCCAAAGGGAGCAGTTCTTC

d_call: -
cdr3_length: 11
clone_size: -
v_call: TRBV2
j_call: TRBJ1-1
cdr3_aa: CASRGGTEAFF
cdr3_nt: TGTGCCAGCAGGGGCGGAACTGAAGCTTTCTTT

d_call: TRBD1
cdr3_length: 15
clone_size: once
v_call: TRBV5-1
j_call: TRBJ1-1
cdr3_aa: CASGQGRSVNTEAFF
cdr3_nt: TGCGCCAGCGGACAGGGGCGCTCGGTGAACACTGAAGCTTTCTTT

d_call: -
cdr3_length: 14
clone_size: -
v_call: TRBV6-1
j_call: TRBJ1-5
cdr3_aa: CASSSSDTVMPQHF
cdr3_nt: TGTGCCAGCAGTTCCTCGGACACGGTGATGCCCCAGCATTTT